These 9 T cell receptor beta chains came from one sample sequenced in a study of graft-versus-host responses after intestinal transplantation (TCRdb year 2021). Sample time point, as interpreted from the label and publication: cells obtained before transplantation from donor or recipient. These receptors lack a known antigen. Libraries were constructed by the immunoSEQ multiplex PCR assay. TCRdb took this table from immuneACCESS and kept in-frame rearrangements with V and J called. Such tables lack part of the clones; where checked against another copy, unresolved V genes explain under half of the gap, and the rest is unexplained. Present in this sample are about 86,000 clones, roughly 90% of which were seen just once. In total, the top ten clones hold 0.5% of the sample. Specimen: unstimulated CD8+ T cells sorted from spleen or lymph node cells, collected before intestinal transplant. These receptors were collected from a human donor who received an intestinal transplant.

The gene calls are TRBV2 and TRBJ1-2, with 7 bases aligning to TRBD1. V lost 0 bases to trimming and J lost 8 bases; unmatched junction nucleotides: 6. Germline loops: CDR1 SNHLY, CDR2 FYNNEI. CDR3 length: 14 amino acids. CDR3 sequence (DNA): TGTGCCAGCAGTGAAGCGTCCAGGGGGAACGGCTACACCTTC. Its translation is CASSEASRGNGYTF. Using reference TRBV2 and TRBJ1-2 for the parts outside the CDR3, the full variable domain is EPEVTQTPSHQVTQMGQEVILRCVPISNHLYFYWYRQILGQKVEFLVSFYNNEISEKSEIFDDQFSVERPDGSNFTLKIRSTKLEDSAMYFCASSEASRGNGYTFGSGTRLTVV.

The V and J genes are TRBV6-6 and TRBJ1-5, with 8 positions matching TRBD1. CDR3 size: 15 residues. Per the germline V gene, CDR1 is MNHNY and CDR2 is SVGAGI (reference sequence). The J segment lost 1 base and the V segment lost 8 bases, leaving 7 bases of the junction unmatched. The CDR3 loop is CASCPQGASNQPQHF. In DNA form, the CDR3 reads TGTGCCAGCTGTCCCCAGGGGGCGAGCAATCAGCCCCAGCATTTT.

The chain couples TRBV11-2 to TRBJ2-7; the D is unclear. The CDR3 has 13 residues. In germline, CDR1 is SGHAT, CDR2 FQNNGV. V lost 4 bases and J lost 2, with 9 bases in between. CDR3: CASSSRVAYEQYF. The CDR3 bases are TGTGCCAGCAGCTCCCGGGTAGCCTACGAGCAGTACTTC.

The rearrangement uses TRBV6-5 and TRBJ2-2; 10 bases map to TRBD1. J lost 7 bases, V lost 8 bases, and 4 bases had no gene match. CDR1 MNHEY and CDR2 SVGAGI come from the germline V gene. The CDR3 is 13 residues long. Here the CDR3 reads CASGTGEVGELFF. CDR3 in DNA: TGTGCCAGCGGGACAGGGGAAGTCGGGGAGCTGTTTTTT.

V is TRBV5-1 and J is TRBJ1-1; 9 bases are a match to TRBD1. This CDR3 has 18 amino acids. After removal of 3 bases from V and 5 bases from J, the junction contained 17 bases not matched to a gene. The germline CDR1 and CDR2 sequences are SGHRS and YFSETQ. CDR3 sequence reads: CASSSLVFGDRVGTEAFF. Here the CDR3 DNA reads TGCGCCAGCAGCTCTTTGGTCTTCGGGGACAGGGTCGGAACTGAAGCTTTCTTT.

The CDR3 loop reads CSVLWLNSYEQYF. The CDR3 DNA sequence: TGCAGCGTTCTGTGGCTCAACTCCTACGAGCAGTACTTC. The V gene is TRBV29-1, the J gene TRBJ2-7; no firm D call. Trimming pared 5 bases from V and 0 bases from J, leaving 11 bases between. The CDR3 runs to 13 residues. Germline lookup yields CDR1 SQVTM and CDR2 ANQGSEA.

V is TRBV4-1 and J is TRBJ2-7; 7 bases are shared with TRBD2. From germline, CDR1 is MGHRA and CDR2 YSYEKL. The CDR3 loop spans 13 amino acids. V dropped 4 bases and J dropped 3; count of bases not matched to a gene: 3. Here the CDR3 DNA reads TGCGCCAGCAGCCCGAGGACTAGCTACGAGCAGTACTTC. As protein: CASSPRTSYEQYF.

The chain employs TRBV2 and TRBJ2-2, with a weak D call TRBD2 (5 bases). Germline CDR1 reads SNHLY; CDR2 reads FYNNEI. The CDR3 length is 16 residues. Trimming stripped 6 bases from V and 3 bases from J, with 17 bases between. For the CDR3, the DNA is TGTGCCAGCAGACCACCCTCAACTAGGGACACCGGGGAGCTGTTTTTT. Its translation: CASRPPSTRDTGELFF.

The rearrangement uses TRBV7-9 and TRBJ2-7, with D possibly being TRBD2 (6 bases). The CDR3 loop spans 13 amino acids. Trimming pared 1 base from V and 7 bases from J, leaving 11 bases between. The germline V gene encodes CDR1 SEHNR and CDR2 FQNEAQ (reference sequence). CDR3 in DNA: TGTGCCAGCAGCTTAGGGGGGGTGGGGGAGCAGTACTTC. It codes for CASSLGGVGEQYF.